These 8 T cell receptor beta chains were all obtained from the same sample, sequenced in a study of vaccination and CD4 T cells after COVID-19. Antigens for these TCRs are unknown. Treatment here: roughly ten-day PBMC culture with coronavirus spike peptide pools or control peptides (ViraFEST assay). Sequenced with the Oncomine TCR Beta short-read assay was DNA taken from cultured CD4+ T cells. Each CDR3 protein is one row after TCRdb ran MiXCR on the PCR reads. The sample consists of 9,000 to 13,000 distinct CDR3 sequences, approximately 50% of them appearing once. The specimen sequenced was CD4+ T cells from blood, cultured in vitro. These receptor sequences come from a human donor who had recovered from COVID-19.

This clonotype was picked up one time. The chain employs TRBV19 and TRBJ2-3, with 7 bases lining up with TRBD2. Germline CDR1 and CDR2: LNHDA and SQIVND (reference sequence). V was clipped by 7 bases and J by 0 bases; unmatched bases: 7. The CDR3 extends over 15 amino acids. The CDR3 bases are TGTGCCAGTACGACAAGCGGGACGAGCACAGATACGCAGTATTTT. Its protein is CASTTSGTSTDTQYF.

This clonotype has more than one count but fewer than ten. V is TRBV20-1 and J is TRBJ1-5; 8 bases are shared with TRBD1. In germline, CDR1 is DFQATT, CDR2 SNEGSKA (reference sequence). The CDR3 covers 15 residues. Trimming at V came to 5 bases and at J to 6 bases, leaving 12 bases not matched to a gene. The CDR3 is CSADGQGMGSQPQHF. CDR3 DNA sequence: TGCAGTGCTGACGGACAGGGAATGGGGTCTCAGCCCCAGCATTTT.

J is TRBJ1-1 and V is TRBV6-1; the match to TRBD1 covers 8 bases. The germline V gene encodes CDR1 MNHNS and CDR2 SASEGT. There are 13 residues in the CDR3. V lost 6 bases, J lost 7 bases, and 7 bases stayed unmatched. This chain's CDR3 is CASSVGTGGEAFF. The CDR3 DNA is TGTGCCAGCAGCGTTGGGACAGGCGGTGAAGCTTTCTTT.

The CDR3 is CASTPNSGNTIYF. The DNA of the CDR3 is TGTGCCAGCACGCCGAACTCTGGAAACACCATATATTTT. The genes are TRBV11-2 and TRBJ1-3; D is ambiguous. Germline values: CDR1 SGHAT, CDR2 FQNNGV. V was trimmed by 7 bases and J by 0 bases, leaving 7 bases between them. This CDR3 has 13 residues.

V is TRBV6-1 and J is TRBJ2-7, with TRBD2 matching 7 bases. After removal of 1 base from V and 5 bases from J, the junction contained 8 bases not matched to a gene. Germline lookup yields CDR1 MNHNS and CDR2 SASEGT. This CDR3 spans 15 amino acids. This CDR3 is CASSEVWGGDHEQYF. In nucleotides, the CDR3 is TGTGCCAGCAGTGAAGTATGGGGGGGGGACCACGAGCAGTACTTC.

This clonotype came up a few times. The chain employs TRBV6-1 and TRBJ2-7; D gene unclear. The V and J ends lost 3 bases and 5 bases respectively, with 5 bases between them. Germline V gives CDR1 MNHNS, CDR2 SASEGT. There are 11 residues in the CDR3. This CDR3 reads CASSDLDEQYF. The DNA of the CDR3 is TGTGCCAGCAGTGATTTGGACGAGCAGTACTTC.

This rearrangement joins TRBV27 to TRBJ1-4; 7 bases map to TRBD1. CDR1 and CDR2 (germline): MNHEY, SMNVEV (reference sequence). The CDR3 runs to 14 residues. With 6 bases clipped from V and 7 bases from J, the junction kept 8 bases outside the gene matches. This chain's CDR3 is CASRHTGAGEKLFF. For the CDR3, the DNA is TGTGCCAGCAGACACACAGGGGCGGGTGAAAAACTGTTTTTT.

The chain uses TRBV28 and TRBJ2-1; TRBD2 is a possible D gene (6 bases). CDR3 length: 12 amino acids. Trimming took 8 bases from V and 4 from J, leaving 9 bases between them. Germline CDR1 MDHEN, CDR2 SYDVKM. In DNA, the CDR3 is TGTGCCAGCTCGGACTATTACAATGAGCAGTTCTTC. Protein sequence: CASSDYYNEQFF.